These 26 T cell receptor beta chains share one sample of origin, sequenced in a study of regulatory T cells in long-lasting Graves disease. The sample's time point: persistent/refractory GD, antithyroid drugs over 5 years with positive TRAb. PBMC RNA was the source of the TCR library. CDR3 regions were amplified by Arm-PCR using iRepertoire HTBI primers to build TCR beta libraries. TCRdb processed the multiplex PCR reads anew with MiXCR; each CDR3 protein has one entry. The table shows about 660,000 distinct CDR3 sequences, with approximately 31% occurring only once. The specimen comprised peripheral blood mononuclear cells (PBMCs), sampled when the disease was refractory, from a patient treated with antithyroid drugs. The receptors come from a female donor with Graves disease.

J is TRBJ1-6 and V is TRBV28; D is possibly TRBD1 (5 bases). Germline lookup yields CDR1 MDHEN and CDR2 SYDVKM. This CDR3 contains 13 residues. The ends were cut back, 4 bases at V and 5 bases at J, with 6 bases in the middle. This CDR3 reads CASSSGHNSPLHF. CDR3 sequence (DNA): TGTGCCAGCAGTTCAGGGCATAATTCACCCCTCCACTTT.

This clonotype was detected ten times or more. The chain employs TRBV14 and TRBJ2-5; D not certain. Germline CDR1 is SGHDN and CDR2 is FVKESK. Trimming took 3 bases from V and 2 from J, leaving 7 bases between them. CDR3 length: 13 residues. CDR3 nucleotide sequence: TGTGCCAGCAGCCAGACGTGGCAAGAGACCCAGTACTTC. Translated, it gives CASSQTWQETQYF.

This clonotype has more than one count but fewer than ten. The chain recombines TRBV25-1 with TRBJ2-7; D gene uncertain. Trimming took 4 bases from V and 9 from J, leaving 13 bases between them. This CDR3 comprises 12 residues. Germline V gene data show CDR1 as MGHDK and CDR2 as SYGVNS. CDR3 amino acids: CASSGVAFAQYF. In nucleotides, the CDR3 is TGTGCCAGCAGTGGGGTTGCTTTCGCGCAGTACTTC.

Only a few counts were recorded for this clonotype. The V gene is TRBV4-1, the J gene TRBJ2-7; 7 bases agree with TRBD1. The CDR3 has 18 residues. V was pared by 2 bases and J by 2 bases, with 15 bases of the junction left unmatched. Germline CDR1 is MGHRA and CDR2 is YSYEKL. DNA for the CDR3: TGCGCCAGCAGCCAAAAACACCCGCCCGGGACAGACCCCTACGAGCAGTACTTC. Amino acid sequence: CASSQKHPPGTDPYEQYF.

Worth noting for this clonotype: This may stem from a read error, because a much larger clone lies one nucleotide away. The V and J genes are TRBV2 and TRBJ2-5, with D tentatively TRBD1 (5 bases). Germline V CDR1 and CDR2: SNHLY, FYNNEI. This CDR3 is built from 15 residues. V was clipped by 6 bases and J by 0 bases, with 14 bases between them. The CDR3 sequence is CASSYDSPHQETQYF. Here the CDR3 DNA reads TGTGCCAGCAGCTACGACAGCCCGCACCAAGAGACCCAGTACTTC.

As concerns this clonotype: Germline and junction disagree at one end, which may indicate a read error. This chain links TRBV28 with TRBJ2-5; D may correspond to TRBD1 or TRBD2 (6 bases each). CDR3 length equals 19 residues. Germline CDR1 reads MDHEN; CDR2 reads SYDVKM. The DNA for the CDR3 is TGTGCCAGCAGTTTAGTTCCGGGACACACTAGCAGGGACCAAGAGGCCCAGTACTTC. Its protein product is CASSLVPGHTSRDQEAQYF.

This chain connects TRBV10-2 to TRBJ2-7; D may correspond to TRBD1 or TRBD2 (5 bases each). V shed 8 bases and J shed 2 bases, with 16 bases lying between them. CDR1 is WSHSY, CDR2 SAAADI, per germline. The CDR3 runs to 14 residues. CDR3 coding DNA: TGCGCCAGCTCTCCACCGAGGGGTGCCTACGAGCAGTACTTC. Translated, it gives CASSPPRGAYEQYF.

The chain employs TRBV30 and TRBJ1-2; D perhaps matches TRBD1 (5 bases). The V gene's germline CDR1 is GTSNPN and CDR2 SVGIG (reference sequence). This CDR3 is 12 amino acids long. Between the trimmed V and J ends, which lost 4 bases and 13 bases, there was a span of 19 bases. CDR3 sequence (DNA): TGTGCCTGGAATTCTCTCGGGGGGGAGGCCACCTTC. This codes for CAWNSLGGEATF.

This clonotype has more than one count but fewer than ten. The V call is TRBV6-1, the J call TRBJ1-1; perhaps TRBD1 as D (6 bases). This CDR3 has 14 residues. CDR1 and CDR2 from the germline V gene are MNHNS and SASEGT. The V end was cut by 6 bases, the J end by 4 bases, with 15 bases between. Written as DNA, the CDR3 is TGTGCCAGCAGAAGGGGGTCGGGGGGCACTGAAGCTTTCTTT. The encoded protein is CASRRGSGGTEAFF.

The rearrangement joins TRBV29-1 to TRBJ1-1; D remains unclear. Germline CDR1 is SQVTM and CDR2 is ANQGSEA. The CDR3 consists of 13 residues. Trimming shortened V by 7 bases and J by 1 base, and 13 bases separated the two germline ends. CDR3 protein: CSAQDGKNTEAFF. The CDR3 nucleotides are TGCAGCGCCCAGGACGGGAAGAACACTGAAGCTTTCTTT.

This clonotype was recorded a few times. This chain connects TRBV5-1 to TRBJ1-1; tentatively, D is TRBD1 (5 bases). Trimming stripped 4 bases from V and 3 bases from J, with 19 bases between. Germline V lookup: CDR1 SGHRS, CDR2 YFSETQ. CDR3 size: 16 residues. In DNA, the CDR3 is TGCGCCAGCAGCCGCGGGGCTGGGGGGTTTGACACTGAAGCTTTCTTT. Translated: CASSRGAGGFDTEAFF.

This rearrangement joins TRBV29-1 to TRBJ1-2; D is uncertain. The CDR3 consists of 13 residues. CDR1 and CDR2 from the germline V gene are SQVTM and ANQGSEA. V shed 3 bases and J shed 4 bases, with 12 bases lying between them. The CDR3, as DNA: TGCAGCGTTGACGGGTCGACTGGCTATGGCTACACCTTC. Its protein is CSVDGSTGYGYTF.

The table lists this clonotype with a count of one. The chain combines TRBV7-9 with TRBJ2-7; 8 bases match TRBD2. The CDR3 is made up of 15 amino acids. Germline CDR1 SEHNR, CDR2 FQNEAQ (reference sequence). V shed 5 bases and J 3 bases; nucleotides not matched to a gene: 9. The CDR3 region is CASSPRWTSSYEQYF. CDR3 DNA: TGTGCCAGCAGCCCCAGATGGACTAGCAGCTACGAGCAGTACTTC.

The chain joins TRBV6-5 to TRBJ2-7, with D maybe TRBD1 (6 bases). This CDR3 has 15 amino acids. V lost 0 bases to trimming and J lost 0 bases, with 9 bases between them. CDR1 and CDR2 (germline): MNHEY, SVGAGI. The CDR3 nucleotides are TGTGCCAGCAGTTACTCACAGGGTATCTCCTACGAGCAGTACTTC. Protein product: CASSYSQGISYEQYF.

Here the CDR3 DNA reads TGTGCCAGCAGCTACCTGAGGGCGACTGTACAAGCTTTCTTT. Its protein is CASSYLRATVQAFF. V is TRBV7-9 and J is TRBJ1-1, with D uncertain. The V and J ends lost 4 bases and 9 bases respectively, with 18 bases between them. This CDR3 is built from 14 residues. Germline CDR1 and CDR2: SEHNR and FQNEAQ (reference sequence).

This clonotype was detected a few times. This chain links TRBV28 with TRBJ1-5; D might be TRBD1 (5 bases). With 7 bases removed from V and 9 bases from J, the gap between germline ends came to 16 bases. The CDR3 extends over 13 amino acids. From germline, CDR1 is MDHEN and CDR2 SYDVKM. CDR3 bases: TGTGCCAGCATAACCGGGGCCCAGGGGCCCCAGCATTTT. It specifies CASITGAQGPQHF.

There are a few counts of this clonotype. This chain joins TRBV29-1 and TRBJ2-7; possibly TRBD1 or TRBD2 for D (5 bases each). The CDR3 is 13 residues long. Trimming removed 7 bases at V and 2 bases at J, with 15 bases between. Germline CDR1 and CDR2: SQVTM and ANQGSEA. The CDR3 here is CSAHTGTPYEQYF. DNA of the CDR3: TGCAGCGCACACACCGGGACCCCCTACGAGCAGTACTTC.

V is TRBV20-1 and J is TRBJ1-5, with 7 positions matching TRBD1. Germline CDR1 DFQATT, CDR2 SNEGSKA (reference sequence). Trimming took 4 bases from V and 7 from J; bases not matched to a gene: 7. CDR3 length: 13 amino acids. The CDR3 sequence: CSANRGADQPQHF. Here the CDR3 DNA reads TGCAGTGCTAACAGGGGAGCAGACCAGCCCCAGCATTTT.

This clonotype was counted only a few times. The rearrangement uses TRBV12-3 or TRBV12-4 and TRBJ1-2; 8 nucleotides line up with TRBD1. This CDR3 region has 14 residues. Trimming cost V 5 bases and J 6 bases; bases outside gene matches: 8. The CDR3 loop is CASSTGQVLDGYTF. The DNA for the CDR3 is TGTGCCAGCAGTACGGGACAGGTTCTGGATGGCTACACCTTC.

This clonotype was counted a single time. The CDR3 sequence: CAWSTGAGWSHDSNQPQHF. CDR3 bases: TGTGCCTGGAGCACAGGGGCCGGGTGGTCCCACGATAGCAATCAGCCCCAGCATTTT. V usage is TRBV30 and J usage is TRBJ1-5, with 7 positions matching TRBD1. With V trimmed by 3 bases and J by 0 bases, 17 bases remained unmatched. This CDR3 is 19 amino acids long. CDR1 and CDR2 (germline): GTSNPN, SVGIG (reference sequence).

The chain employs TRBV10-3 and TRBJ1-6; TRBD1 matches at 8 bases. The CDR3 is 14 residues long. V lost 3 bases to trimming and J lost 7 bases; unmatched junction nucleotides: 2. Germline V gene lookup returns CDR1 ENHRY and CDR2 SYGVKD. CDR3 loop: CAISDQGANSPLHF. The CDR3 coding sequence is TGTGCCATCAGTGATCAGGGGGCGAATTCACCCCTCCACTTT.

This clonotype was recorded many times. The CDR3 reads CASNGQGLNTEAFF. The CDR3 nucleotides read TGTGCCAGCAACGGACAGGGGTTGAACACTGAAGCTTTCTTT. This chain uses TRBV7-9 with TRBJ1-1, with TRBD1 identical over 9 bases. The CDR3 covers 14 residues. CDR1 is SEHNR and CDR2 is FQNEAQ in the germline V gene (reference sequence). Germline trimming cut 7 bases from V and 0 bases from J; bases unmatched to any gene: 3.

The rearrangement links TRBV27 to TRBJ2-7; no definite D call. The CDR3 contains 13 residues. CDR1 is MNHEY, CDR2 SMNVEV, per germline (reference sequence). The germline V and J ends were trimmed by 2 bases and 3 bases, with 8 bases remaining between them. The CDR3 DNA reads TGTGCCAGCAGTTTAAATCGATACTACGAGCAGTACTTC. It is translated as CASSLNRYYEQYF.

This clonotype was observed a handful of times. The chain has TRBV3-1 and TRBJ1-1; 7 nucleotides line up with TRBD1. Germline V gene data show CDR1 as LGHDT and CDR2 as YNNKEL (reference sequence). CDR3 length: 14 residues. J lost 8 bases, V lost 1 base, and 7 bases had no gene match. CDR3 coding DNA: TGTGCCAGCAGCCAAGTGGCCCAAGGGGGCGAAGCTTTCTTT. Its protein is CASSQVAQGGEAFF.

The rearrangement joins TRBV18 to TRBJ1-1, with D uncertain. The germline V gene has CDR1 KGHSH and CDR2 LQKENI. Between the trimmed V and J ends, which lost 6 bases and 1 base, there was a span of 9 bases. This CDR3 region has 13 residues. The DNA for the CDR3 is TGTGCCAGCTCCCCCCAGACGAACACTGAAGCTTTCTTT. It encodes CASSPQTNTEAFF.

This clonotype was counted a single time. This rearrangement joins TRBV5-1 to TRBJ1-5; TRBD1 matches at 7 bases. This CDR3 comprises 17 residues. J was trimmed by 2 bases and V by 0 bases; bases with no gene match: 8. Germline V CDR1 and CDR2: SGHRS, YFSETQ. CDR3 region: CASSLVRDSVGNQPQHF. DNA of the CDR3: TGCGCCAGCAGCTTGGTCCGGGACAGTGTGGGCAATCAGCCCCAGCATTTT.